This is a list of T cell receptor beta chains from one sample in a study of blood T cells in healthy people across ages. One entry per CDR3 protein, called by TCRdb with MiXCR from the 5' RACE reads. The data show 580,000 or so distinct CDR3 sequences, around 50% seen once. The material sequenced was blood. These receptors were taken from a man aged 80 or over in good health. Each CDR3 is given with its conserved first and last residue. Fields, in order: D gene, J gene, V gene, clone size, CDR3 DNA, CDR3 protein. A D gene is named only where the DNA matches it firmly. Some rows mark clone size as missing; the rest say once, few, many or name a class of expanded clone.

TRBD1,TRBJ2-6,TRBV6-6,few,TGTGCCAGCAGTCAGCCGGTGGACAGGGGACACGTCCTGACTTTC,CASSQPVDRGHVLTF
-,TRBJ1-5,TRBV28,-,TGTGCCAGCAGTCCCGGGACACGGCGACGGCCCCAGCATTTT,CASSPGTRRRPQHF
TRBD1,TRBJ2-5,TRBV10-3,-,TGTGCCATCAGTGGGACAGGGGGTCGGGAGCAGTACTTC,CAISGTGGREQYF
TRBD1,TRBJ1-4,TRBV20-1,-,TGCAGTGCTAGACCGATCCCCGGACAGGCGAAAAATGAAAAACTGTTTTTT,CSARPIPGQAKNEKLFF
-,TRBJ2-3,TRBV5-1,-,TGCGCCAGCAGCTTGGATGGTAGCGAGGGGCTCACAGATACGCAGTATTTT,CASSLDGSEGLTDTQYF
-,TRBJ2-5,TRBV7-2,-,TGTGCCAGCAGCTTAGGGGTGAGGATACAAGAGACCCAGTACTTC,CASSLGVRIQETQYF
TRBD2,TRBJ2-5,TRBV7-2,-,TGTGCCAGCAGCTTAGGGCTAGCGGGGGTAGAGACCCAGTACTTC,CASSLGLAGVETQYF
-,TRBJ2-1,TRBV6-6,few,TGTGCCAGCAGTTACTCGAGGGCACCCTACAATGAGCAGTTCTTC,CASSYSRAPYNEQFF
-,TRBJ2-1,TRBV6-1,once,TGTGCCAGCAGTGGAATTAGCGGCAATGAGCAGTTCTTC,CASSGISGNEQFF
-,TRBJ2-3,TRBV20-1,few,TGCAGTGCCTTGCCTCCTAGCGTTACAGATACGCAGTATTTT,CSALPPSVTDTQYF
-,TRBJ2-5,TRBV7-2,few,TGTGCCAGCAGCACGGGATTTATGCAAGAGACCCAGTACTTC,CASSTGFMQETQYF
-,TRBJ2-2,TRBV4-2,-,TGTGCCAGCAGCCCCAATTGGAACACCGGGGAGCTGTTTTTT,CASSPNWNTGELFF
-,TRBJ2-7,TRBV7-9,few,TGTGCCAGCAGCTTAGCGGGTTTTCGGGAGCAGTACTTC,CASSLAGFREQYF
-,TRBJ2-7,TRBV28,-,TGTGCCAGCACGTACCGTCCGACAGGTCATACCTACGAGCAGTACTTC,CASTYRPTGHTYEQYF
TRBD1,TRBJ1-4,TRBV6-6,many,TGTGCCAGCAGCAGCCCCGGGACAGGGTTGGAAAAACTGTTTTTT,CASSSPGTGLEKLFF
-,TRBJ2-1,TRBV5-1,-,TGCGCCAGCAGCTTGGGCTACAGCTCCTACAATGAGCAGTTCTTC,CASSLGYSSYNEQFF
-,TRBJ2-5,TRBV29-1,-,TGCAGCGTTGACAGGACGCAAGAGACCCAGTACTTC,CSVDRTQETQYF
TRBD1,TRBJ1-5,TRBV29-1,many,TGCAGCGTGGCCCCGGGGGACAGTCAGCCCCAGCATTTT,CSVAPGDSQPQHF
TRBD1,TRBJ2-1,TRBV5-1,-,TGCGCCAGCAGCCGTGGGACAGACCTCTTCGAGCAGTTCTTC,CASSRGTDLFEQFF
-,TRBJ2-4,TRBV18,-,TGTGCCAGCTCACCGGTAGGGGACCAGAAAAACATTCAGTACTTC,CASSPVGDQKNIQYF
-,TRBJ2-1,TRBV7-2,few,TGTGCCAGCAGCACTTATGCTCACAATGAGCAGTTCTTC,CASSTYAHNEQFF
-,TRBJ2-4,TRBV9,-,TGTGCCAGCAGCCCAACGATCCCGGAGGGGGAGCAGTACTTC,CASSPTIPEGEQYF
-,TRBJ1-5,TRBV5-1,few,TGCGCCAGCAGCCAGGACGGAGTCAATCAGCCCCAGCATTTT,CASSQDGVNQPQHF
-,TRBJ1-6,TRBV4-3,-,TGCGCCAGCAGCCAGAGGGGGAATAATTCACCCCTCCACTTT,CASSQRGNNSPLHF